These 19 T cell receptor beta chains came from one sample sequenced in a study of human T cells and chemical hapten exposure (dated by TCRdb to the early 2020s). The library was generated by 5' RACE. TCRdb lists the instrument as Illumina MiSeq. TCRdb itself trimmed the public reads at Q25 with fastp, ran MiXCR and retained productive beta chains. Rows with a matching CDR3 protein are joined into one entry that keeps the most common DNA and genes. Here the sample has fewer than 150,000 distinct CDR3 sequences; 19% occur a single time. Approximately 2.8% of the sample rests with the top ten. Total RNA was extracted from unfractionated whole blood collected in Tempus Blood RNA tubes. These receptor sequences come from a human donor in good health.

This clonotype was seen more than once but under ten times. The gene calls are TRBV3-1 and TRBJ2-2; 11 bases fit TRBD2. The CDR3 consists of 16 residues. Germline V gene sequence: CDR1 LGHDT, CDR2 YNNKEL (reference sequence). J gave up 5 bases and V 1 base, and 3 bases lay outside the gene matches. The CDR3 DNA reads as TGTGCCAGCAGCCAAGTCCGGACTAGCGGGACCGGGGAGCTGTTTTTT. Amino acid sequence: CASSQVRTSGTGELFF.

V and J are TRBV5-1 and TRBJ2-1; 8 nucleotides match TRBD1. The CDR3 consists of 11 residues. With 5 bases clipped from V and 14 bases from J, the junction kept 6 bases outside the gene matches. Germline lookup yields CDR1 SGHRS and CDR2 YFSETQ. CDR3 in amino acids: CASRSDRAKFF. CDR3 nucleotide sequence: TGCGCCAGCAGATCGGACAGGGCCAAGTTCTTC.

This chain links TRBV12-3 or TRBV12-4 with TRBJ2-2, with D possibly matching TRBD1 (6 bases). The CDR3 covers 17 residues. Trimming removed 4 bases from V and 7 bases from J, with 22 bases in between. The CDR3 spells CASSSGTWQGNDGELFF. Written as DNA, the CDR3 is TGTGCCAGCAGTTCCGGCACCTGGCAGGGGAACGACGGGGAGCTGTTTTTT.

The chain has TRBV25-1 and TRBJ1-1; TRBD1 agrees at 7 bases. This CDR3 is built from 11 residues. The germline CDR1 and CDR2 sequences are MGHDK and SYGVNS. V trimming: 8 bases; J trimming: 9 bases; junction bases outside the gene matches: 6. CDR3 loop: CASVRGGQAFF. The CDR3 nucleotides read TGTGCCAGCGTTAGAGGGGGCCAAGCTTTCTTT.

This clonotype has a single count. The junction does not match germline at one end; this may be a read error. The rearrangement uses TRBV6-5 and TRBJ1-5; D gene ambiguous. The length of the CDR3 is 16 residues. The V gene's germline CDR1 is MNHEY and CDR2 SVGAGI. CDR3 amino acids: CVSSYSPSGGNQPQHF. The CDR3 DNA reads TGTGTCAGCAGTTACTCGCCGTCAGGAGGCAATCAGCCCCAGCATTTT.

The genes are TRBV6-1 and TRBJ1-1, with D perhaps matching TRBD1 (6 bases). The CDR3 sequence is 14 residues long. V dropped 7 bases and J dropped 6 bases, with 18 bases sitting between them. The germline CDR1 and CDR2 sequences are MNHNS and SASEGT. This chain's CDR3 is CASNPGGQSPEAFF. DNA of the CDR3: TGTGCCAGCAACCCAGGAGGACAGAGTCCTGAAGCTTTCTTT.

In this sample, this clonotype turned up a few times. The chain is built from TRBV28 and TRBJ1-1, with 7 positions matching TRBD1. This CDR3 is built from 14 residues. J was trimmed by 1 base and V by 8 bases; bases with no gene match: 7. The V gene's germline CDR1 is MDHEN and CDR2 SYDVKM. CDR3 coding DNA: TGTGCCAGCTCCCCAGGGGGGCGGAACACTGAAGCTTTCTTT. Translated, it gives CASSPGGRNTEAFF.

This clonotype was seen a few times. CDR3 sequence: CAISVFDAEYEQYF. The CDR3 DNA follows: TGTGCCATCAGTGTTTTTGACGCGGAATACGAGCAGTACTTC. This chain links TRBV10-3 with TRBJ2-7; D gene uncertain. Germline V gives CDR1 ENHRY, CDR2 SYGVKD. This CDR3 is 14 amino acids long. Deletions cut 4 bases from V and 4 bases from J, with 14 bases between.

In DNA, the CDR3 is TGTGCCAGCAGCCCGACAGGGGGTCTCAATGAGCAGTTCTTC. Encoded protein: CASSPTGGLNEQFF. The rearrangement uses TRBV7-3 and TRBJ2-1; 9 bases line up with TRBD1. The CDR3 is 14 amino acids. Germline V gene lookup returns CDR1 SGHTA and CDR2 FQGTGA. V lost 5 bases to trimming and J lost 6 bases; unmatched junction nucleotides: 5.

This clonotype was picked up a small number of times. The CDR3, as DNA: TGTGCCAGCAGCTCGCTTAGTAGTGGGGAGCGAGATACGCAGTATTTT. This encodes CASSSLSSGERDTQYF. V is TRBV7-9 and J is TRBJ2-3; D might be TRBD2 (5 bases). V gave up 4 bases and J gave up 5 bases, with 19 bases separating them. The CDR3 extends over 16 amino acids. Germline CDR1 SEHNR, CDR2 FQNEAQ (reference sequence).

The chain recombines TRBV11-2 with TRBJ1-4; weak D call: TRBD1 (5 bases). Germline V gene sequence: CDR1 SGHAT, CDR2 FQNNGV. The CDR3 sequence is 15 residues long. The germline V and J ends were trimmed by 5 bases and 8 bases, with 18 bases remaining between them. The DNA for the CDR3 is TGTGCCAGCAGCCCGCAGGGTTTAAGTTCGGAAAAACTGTTTTTT. Its translation: CASSPQGLSSEKLFF.

The rearrangement links TRBV28 to TRBJ2-3; TRBD2 aligns across 8 bases. This CDR3 spans 15 amino acids. Germline V CDR1 and CDR2: MDHEN, SYDVKM. Losses at the gene ends were 4 bases for V and 3 bases for J; bases not matched to a gene: 6. CDR3 nucleotides: TGTGCCAGCAGTTCCAACGGACTAGCAACAGATACGCAGTATTTT. This encodes CASSSNGLATDTQYF.

The CDR3 coding sequence is TGTGCCAGCAGTCTTCAGGTCGGGACTGAAGCTTTCTTT. Amino acid sequence: CASSLQVGTEAFF. The V call is TRBV28, the J call TRBJ1-1, with D hard to call. Germline V lookup: CDR1 MDHEN, CDR2 SYDVKM. This CDR3 comprises 13 residues. V lost 5 bases and J 5 bases, leaving 12 bases between the germline ends.

The chain employs TRBV28 and TRBJ1-1; no reliable D call. Per the germline V gene, CDR1 is MDHEN and CDR2 is SYDVKM. Trimming shortened V by 7 bases and J by 0 bases, and 15 bases separated the two germline ends. The CDR3 length is 15 residues. The chain's CDR3 is CASKIGGGMNTEAFF. In nucleotides, the CDR3 is TGTGCCAGCAAAATAGGCGGCGGGATGAACACTGAAGCTTTCTTT. The whole variable domain, filled in from reference TRBV28 and TRBJ1-1, reads DVKVTQSSRYLVKRTGEKVFLECVQDMDHENMFWYRQDPGLGLRLIYFSYDVKMKEKGDIPEGYSVSREKKERFSLILESASTNQTSMYLCASKIGGGMNTEAFFGQGTRLTVV.

In its sample, this clonotype was seen a few times. This chain connects TRBV27 to TRBJ1-4; TRBD1 might be the D (6 bases). Between the trimmed V and J ends, which lost 2 bases and 7 bases, there was a span of 17 bases. There are 16 residues in the CDR3. Looked up from germline, CDR1 is MNHEY and CDR2 is SMNVEV (reference sequence). CDR3 DNA: TGTGCCAGCAGTTTAGGGAGCGGGGGGCGCGGTGAAAAACTGTTTTTT. This encodes CASSLGSGGRGEKLFF.

This clonotype was seen a few times. This chain uses TRBV4-1 with TRBJ2-1, with 8 bases matching TRBD2. The CDR3 is made up of 16 amino acids. V was pared by 1 base and J by 5 bases, with 7 bases of the junction left unmatched. From germline, CDR1 is MGHRA and CDR2 YSYEKL. In nucleotides, the CDR3 is TGCGCCAGCAGCCAAGGTACCGGGAGGGGAAACAATGAGCAGTTCTTC. Its protein is CASSQGTGRGNNEQFF.

This sequence joins TRBV30 and TRBJ2-1; 10 bases are shared with TRBD2. This CDR3 has 16 amino acids. From germline, CDR1 is GTSNPN and CDR2 SVGIG (reference sequence). Unmatched junction bases numbered 15, after V lost 7 bases and J lost 6 bases. The CDR3 nucleotides are TGTGCCTCCCAAGGTCTAGCGGGAGACGGGGGCAATGAGCAGTTCTTC. This codes for CASQGLAGDGGNEQFF.

This clonotype was counted between two and nine times. This chain connects TRBV25-1 to TRBJ2-7; 7 bases are shared with TRBD1. This CDR3 has 15 amino acids. CDR1 and CDR2 (germline): MGHDK, SYGVNS. V shed 3 bases and J 3 bases; nucleotides not matched to a gene: 8. CDR3 residues: CASSDGTEGIYEQYF. The CDR3 region has the DNA TGTGCCAGCAGTGATGGGACAGAGGGCATCTACGAGCAGTACTTC.

The chain links TRBV20-1 to TRBJ2-3; tentative D call: TRBD2 (6 bases). V dropped 3 bases and J dropped 5 bases, with 12 bases sitting between them. This CDR3 is built from 13 residues. Germline CDR1 reads DFQATT; CDR2 reads SNEGSKA (reference sequence). The CDR3 DNA follows: TGCAGTGCTAGGAGACGGGGAGGAGATACGCAGTATTTT. Translation: CSARRRGGDTQYF.